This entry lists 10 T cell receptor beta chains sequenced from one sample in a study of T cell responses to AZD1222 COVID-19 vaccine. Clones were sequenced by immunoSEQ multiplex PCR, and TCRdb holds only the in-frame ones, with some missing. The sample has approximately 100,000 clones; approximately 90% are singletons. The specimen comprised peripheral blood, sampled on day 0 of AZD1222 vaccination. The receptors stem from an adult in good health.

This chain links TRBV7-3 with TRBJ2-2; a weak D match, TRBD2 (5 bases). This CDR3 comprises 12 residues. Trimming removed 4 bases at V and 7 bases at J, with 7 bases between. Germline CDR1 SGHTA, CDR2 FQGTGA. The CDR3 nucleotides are TGTGCCAGCAGCTGGGCGGGCGGGGAGCTGTTTTTT. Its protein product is CASSWAGGELFF.

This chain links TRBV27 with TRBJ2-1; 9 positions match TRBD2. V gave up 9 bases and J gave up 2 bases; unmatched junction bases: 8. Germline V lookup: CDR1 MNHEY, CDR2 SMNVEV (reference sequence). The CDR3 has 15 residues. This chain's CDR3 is CARRQREVPYNEQFF. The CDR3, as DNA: TGTGCCAGAAGACAGCGGGAGGTTCCCTACAATGAGCAGTTCTTC.

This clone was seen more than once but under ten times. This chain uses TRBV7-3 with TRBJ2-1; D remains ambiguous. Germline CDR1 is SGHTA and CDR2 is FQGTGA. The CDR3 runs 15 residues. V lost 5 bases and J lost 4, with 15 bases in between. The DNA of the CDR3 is TGTGCCAGCAGCCTAGAAGGAGCGACTTACAATGAGCAGTTCTTC. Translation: CASSLEGATYNEQFF.

The CDR3 DNA follows: TGTGCCAGCAGCGGAGCGGGGAACACTGAAGCTTTCTTT. It specifies CASSGAGNTEAFF. The chain is built from TRBV5-4 and TRBJ1-1, with D hard to call. The CDR3 length is 13 residues. With 4 bases removed from V and 1 base from J, the gap between germline ends came to 8 bases. In germline, CDR1 is SGHNT, CDR2 YYREEE (reference sequence).

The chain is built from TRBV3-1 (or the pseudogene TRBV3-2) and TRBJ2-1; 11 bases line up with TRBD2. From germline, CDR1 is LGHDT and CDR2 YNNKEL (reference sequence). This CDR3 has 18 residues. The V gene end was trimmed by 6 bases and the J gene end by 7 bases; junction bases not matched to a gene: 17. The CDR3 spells CASRPGLAATPYRNEQFF. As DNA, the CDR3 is TGTGCCAGCAGACCGGGACTAGCGGCCACCCCCTACAGGAATGAGCAGTTCTTC.

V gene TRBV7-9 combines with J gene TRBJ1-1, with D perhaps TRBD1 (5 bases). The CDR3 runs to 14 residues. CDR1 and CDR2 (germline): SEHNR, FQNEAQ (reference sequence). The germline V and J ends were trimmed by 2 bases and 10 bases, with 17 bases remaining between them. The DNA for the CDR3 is TGTGCCAGCAGCTTATCCCGGGACGCTGGGAGAGCTTTCTTT. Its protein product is CASSLSRDAGRAFF.

Here the CDR3 DNA reads TGCGCCAGCAGCCAAGTGGTTCAGGGACGTCGTGGCTACACCTTC. Translated, it gives CASSQVVQGRRGYTF. The V call is TRBV4-1, the J call TRBJ1-2, with D maybe TRBD1 (5 bases). V lost 1 base, J lost 7 bases, and 16 bases lay in between. CDR1 is MGHRA, CDR2 YSYEKL, per germline. The CDR3 runs 15 residues.

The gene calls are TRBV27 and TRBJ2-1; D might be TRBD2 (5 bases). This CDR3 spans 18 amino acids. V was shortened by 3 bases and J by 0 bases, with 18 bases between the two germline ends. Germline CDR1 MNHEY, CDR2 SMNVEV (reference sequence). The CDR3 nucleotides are TGTGCCAGCAGTTTCCGCAGCGGCGGTTATAGCTCCTACAATGAGCAGTTCTTC. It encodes CASSFRSGGYSSYNEQFF.

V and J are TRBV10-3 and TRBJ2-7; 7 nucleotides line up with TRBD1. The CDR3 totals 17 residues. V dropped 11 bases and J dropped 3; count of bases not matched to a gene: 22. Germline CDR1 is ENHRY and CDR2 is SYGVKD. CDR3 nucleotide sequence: TGTGCCTCCACTCAAGGGGTGGGACAGCCAAATTTCTACGAGCAGTACTTC. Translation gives CASTQGVGQPNFYEQYF.

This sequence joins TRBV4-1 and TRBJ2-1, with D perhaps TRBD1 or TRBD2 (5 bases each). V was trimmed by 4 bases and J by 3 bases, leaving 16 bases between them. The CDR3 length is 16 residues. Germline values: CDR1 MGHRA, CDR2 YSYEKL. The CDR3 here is CASSLSGSVLYNEQFF. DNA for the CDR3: TGCGCCAGCAGCCTCTCAGGGAGCGTCCTCTACAATGAGCAGTTCTTC.